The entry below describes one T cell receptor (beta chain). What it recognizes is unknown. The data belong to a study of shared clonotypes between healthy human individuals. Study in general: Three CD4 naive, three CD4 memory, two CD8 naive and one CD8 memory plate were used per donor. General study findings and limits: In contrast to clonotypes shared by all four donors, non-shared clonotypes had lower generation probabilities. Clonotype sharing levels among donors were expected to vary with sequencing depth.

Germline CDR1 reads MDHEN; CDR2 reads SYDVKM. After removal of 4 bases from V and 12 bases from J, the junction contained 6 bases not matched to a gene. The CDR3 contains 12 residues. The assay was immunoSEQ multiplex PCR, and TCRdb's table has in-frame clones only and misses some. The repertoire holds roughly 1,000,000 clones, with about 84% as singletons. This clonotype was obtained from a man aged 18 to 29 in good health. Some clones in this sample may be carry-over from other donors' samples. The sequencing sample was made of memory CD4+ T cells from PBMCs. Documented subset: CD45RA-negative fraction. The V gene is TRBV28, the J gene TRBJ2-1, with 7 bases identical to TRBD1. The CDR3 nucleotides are TGTGCCAGCAGTTCCGGCCCAGGGGGGCAGTTCTTC. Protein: CASSSGPGGQFF.